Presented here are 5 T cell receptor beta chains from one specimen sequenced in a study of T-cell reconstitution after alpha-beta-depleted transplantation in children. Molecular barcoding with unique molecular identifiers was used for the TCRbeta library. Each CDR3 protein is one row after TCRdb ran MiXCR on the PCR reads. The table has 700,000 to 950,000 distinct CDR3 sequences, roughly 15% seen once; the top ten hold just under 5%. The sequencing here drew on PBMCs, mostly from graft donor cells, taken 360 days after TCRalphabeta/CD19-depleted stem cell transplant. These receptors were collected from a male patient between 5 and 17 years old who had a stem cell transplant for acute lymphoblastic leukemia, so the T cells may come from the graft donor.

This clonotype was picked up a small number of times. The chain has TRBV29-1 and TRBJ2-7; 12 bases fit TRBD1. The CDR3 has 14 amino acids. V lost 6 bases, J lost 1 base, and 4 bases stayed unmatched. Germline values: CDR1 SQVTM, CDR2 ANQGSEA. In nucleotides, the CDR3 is TGCAGCGTGGGACAGGGGGCATCGTCCTACGAGCAGTACTTC. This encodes CSVGQGASSYEQYF.

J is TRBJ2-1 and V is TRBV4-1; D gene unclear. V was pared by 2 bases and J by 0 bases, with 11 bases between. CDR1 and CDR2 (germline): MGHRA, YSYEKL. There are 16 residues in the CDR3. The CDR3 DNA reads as TGCGCCAGCAGCCAATTGGGGTTACCCTCCTACAATGAGCAGTTCTTC. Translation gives CASSQLGLPSYNEQFF.

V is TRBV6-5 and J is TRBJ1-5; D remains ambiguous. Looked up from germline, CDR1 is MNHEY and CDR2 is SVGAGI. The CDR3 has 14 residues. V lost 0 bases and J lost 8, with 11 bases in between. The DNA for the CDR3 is TGTGCCAGCAGTTACTCGACGGGGTTCAAGCCCCAGCATTTT. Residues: CASSYSTGFKPQHF.

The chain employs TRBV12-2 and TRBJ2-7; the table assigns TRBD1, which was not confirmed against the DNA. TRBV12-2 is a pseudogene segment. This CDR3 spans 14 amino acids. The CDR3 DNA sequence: TGTGCAAGTCGCTTAGTTTTACCCCTCTACGAGCAGTACTTC. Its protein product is CASRLVLPLYEQYF.

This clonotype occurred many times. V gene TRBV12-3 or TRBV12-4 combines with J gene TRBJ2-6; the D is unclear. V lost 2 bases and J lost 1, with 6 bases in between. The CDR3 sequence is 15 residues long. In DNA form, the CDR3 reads TGTGCCAGCAGTTTAAGGAGTTCTGGGGCCAACGTCCTGACTTTC. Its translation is CASSLRSSGANVLTF.